What follows are 18 T cell receptor beta chains derived from one specimen sequenced in a study of blood T cells in healthy people across ages. The second PCR ran about 6 to 11 cycles with a sample-barcoded 5' primer and J-beta primers. TCRdb analysed the 5' RACE reads with MiXCR anew, one entry per CDR3 protein. Altogether 800,000 to 950,000 distinct CDR3 sequences are present, around 36% being singletons, with the ten largest covering 10% to 15%. The sequencing sample was made of blood. The receptors stem from a man aged 18 to 29 in good health.

This clonotype was detected a few times. The V and J genes are TRBV2 and TRBJ2-7; no clear D. The DNA end is a closer match to TRBJ2-4, so the J assignment may be wrong. CDR1 and CDR2 (germline): SNHLY, FYNNEI. This CDR3 is 13 amino acids long. The DNA for the CDR3 is TGTGCCAGCAGGGGAATAGCTAGTGACATTCAGTACTTC. Its protein product is CASRGIASDIQYF.

This sequence joins TRBV20-1 and TRBJ1-6; the D gene is possibly TRBD1 (6 bases). This CDR3 has 15 amino acids. V lost 3 bases and J lost 10, with 19 bases in between. The V gene's germline CDR1 is DFQATT and CDR2 SNEGSKA (reference sequence). The DNA for the CDR3 is TGCAGTGCTAGGGGGGGCAGGGGAGATGGCTCACCCCTCCACTTT. Translated: CSARGGRGDGSPLHF.

Many counts were recorded for this clonotype. This rearrangement joins TRBV11-2 to TRBJ1-2, with a weak D call TRBD1 (6 bases). CDR3 length: 15 amino acids. Per the germline V gene, CDR1 is SGHAT and CDR2 is FQNNGV. V was cut by 5 bases and J by 5 bases, with 18 bases left in between. As DNA, the CDR3 is TGTGCCAGCAGCGAAAACCGGGACATCAAATATGGCTACACCTTC. Residues: CASSENRDIKYGYTF. The variable domain in full, with the rest retrieved from reference TRBV11-2 and TRBJ1-2, is EAGVAQSPRYKIIEKRQSVAFWCNPISGHATLYWYQQILGQGPKLLIQFQNNGVVDDSQLPKDRFSAERLKGVDSTLKIQPAKLEDSAVYLCASSENRDIKYGYTFGSGTRLTVV.

This clonotype was picked up many times. V is TRBV4-3 and J is TRBJ1-2; 8 bases align to TRBD1. CDR3 length equals 15 residues. J was trimmed by 5 bases and V by 3 bases; bases with no gene match: 8. Germline V gene data show CDR1 as LGHNA and CDR2 as YSLEER. CDR3: CASSQQGAILYGYTF. The CDR3 DNA reads TGCGCCAGCAGCCAGCAGGGGGCTATACTGTATGGCTACACCTTC.

This clonotype came up a few times. The chain has TRBV9 and TRBJ1-2; D is possibly TRBD1 (5 bases). Per the germline V gene, CDR1 is SGDLS and CDR2 is YYNGEE. Trimming took off 1 base at V and 8 bases at J, with 18 bases between the two ends. CDR3 length: 15 residues. The CDR3 is CASSVSTAPPLGYTF. As DNA, the CDR3 is TGTGCCAGCAGCGTATCGACAGCTCCTCCCTTAGGCTACACCTTC.

This clonotype was found a few times. The chain recombines TRBV12-3 or TRBV12-4 with TRBJ2-7; the D call may be TRBD1 or TRBD2 (6 bases each). The CDR3 is 13 residues long. V shed 1 base and J shed 6 bases, with 10 bases lying between them. CDR3 DNA: TGTGCCAGCAGTTTAGGGGGGGCCCTCGAGCAGTACTTC. Its translation is CASSLGGALEQYF.

This clonotype was detected only a few times. The V gene is TRBV7-2, the J gene TRBJ2-1, with a tentative D call TRBD2 (7 bases). V was cut by 1 base and J by 9 bases, with 16 bases left in between. CDR3 length equals 15 residues. CDR1 and CDR2 from the germline V gene are SGHTA and FQGNSA. CDR3 coding DNA: TGTGCCAGCAGCTTAGTAGAGGGGGGGGCGAGTGAGCAGTTCTTC. Protein: CASSLVEGGASEQFF.

The chain is built from TRBV7-2 and TRBJ1-5, with a weak D call TRBD1 (5 bases). CDR1 SGHTA and CDR2 FQGNSA come from the germline V gene. Trimming removed 6 bases at V and 6 bases at J, with 9 bases between. The CDR3 length is 12 residues. The CDR3: CASSKGIQPQHF. CDR3 coding DNA: TGTGCCAGCAGTAAGGGGATTCAGCCCCAGCATTTT.

The CDR3 is CASSWTGGQETQYF. CDR3 DNA: TGCGCCAGCAGTTGGACAGGGGGACAAGAGACCCAGTACTTC. The chain carries TRBV5-1 and TRBJ2-5, with 10 bases matching TRBD1. The CDR3 extends over 14 amino acids. V dropped 5 bases and J dropped 2; count of bases not matched to a gene: 3. Germline assignment: CDR1 SGHRS and CDR2 YFSETQ.

The gene calls are TRBV30 and TRBJ1-2, with D perhaps TRBD1 (5 bases). Trimming removed 4 bases at V and 4 bases at J, with 16 bases between. The CDR3 contains 14 residues. CDR1 GTSNPN and CDR2 SVGIG come from the germline V gene (reference sequence). The CDR3 bases are TGTGCCTGGATCCCCCCGGGGCAGGCCTATGGCTACACCTTC. It translates to CAWIPPGQAYGYTF.

In its sample, this clonotype was seen many times. The junction and the germline gene differ at one end; a read error may be behind it. The V call is TRBV4-2, the J call TRBJ2-3; 12 positions agree with TRBD2. The CDR3 is 16 residues long. Germline V CDR1 and CDR2: LGHNA, YNFKEQ. In nucleotides, the CDR3 is TGCGCCAGCAGCCCCAGGACTAGCGGGGGCACAGATACGCAGTATTTT. Its translation is CASSPRTSGGTDTQYF.

This clonotype has a handful of counts. The chain couples TRBV7-9 to TRBJ2-5; 9 positions agree with TRBD1. The DNA end is a closer match to TRBJ2-7, so the J assignment may be wrong. The V gene's germline CDR1 is SEHNR and CDR2 FQNEAQ (reference sequence). CDR3 length: 16 residues. The CDR3 DNA reads as TGTGCCAGCAGCTTAGCGTACGGGACAGGGCCTCCCGAGCAGTACTTC. Its translation: CASSLAYGTGPPEQYF.

This clonotype was recorded many times. This rearrangement joins TRBV20-1 to TRBJ2-1, with D possibly matching TRBD1 (6 bases). V gave up 5 bases and J gave up 9 bases, with 14 bases separating them. This CDR3 is built from 12 residues. Per the germline V gene, CDR1 is DFQATT and CDR2 is SNEGSKA (reference sequence). DNA for the CDR3: TGCAGTGCTTGGGACACCATCGGTGAGCAGTTCTTC. Translating it yields CSAWDTIGEQFF.

This sequence joins TRBV2 and TRBJ2-3; unclear D gene. Germline loops: CDR1 SNHLY, CDR2 FYNNEI. The CDR3 consists of 14 residues. The V and J ends lost 0 bases and 4 bases respectively, with 8 bases between them. The CDR3 bases are TGTGCCAGCAGTGAAGCGCTACCCCCAGATACGCAGTATTTT. This gives the protein CASSEALPPDTQYF.

This clonotype was recorded a few times. The J gene is TRBJ2-5, the V gene TRBV12-5, with 9 bases matching TRBD2. The V and J ends lost 0 bases and 0 bases, in that order; junction bases with no gene match: 8. From germline, CDR1 is LGHNT and CDR2 FRNRAP. The CDR3 consists of 18 residues. CDR3 amino acids: CASGLVLGSGGNQETQYF. The CDR3 nucleotides are TGTGCTAGTGGTTTGGTACTTGGGAGCGGGGGGAACCAAGAGACCCAGTACTTC.

This clonotype came up a few times. V usage is TRBV6-5 and J usage is TRBJ2-2; 7 nucleotides align to TRBD1. The CDR3 runs to 13 residues. Trimming removed 5 bases from V and 4 bases from J; junction bases left unmatched: 1. CDR1 is MNHEY and CDR2 is SVGAGI in the germline V gene. CDR3 coding DNA: TGTGCCAGCAGTCAGGGGGTCACCGGGGAGCTGTTTTTT. Its translation: CASSQGVTGELFF.

This chain links TRBV5-1 with TRBJ1-1; a weak D match, TRBD1 (5 bases). CDR1 and CDR2 from the germline V gene are SGHRS and YFSETQ. The CDR3 sequence is 14 residues long. V shed 3 bases and J shed 5 bases, with 14 bases lying between them. The CDR3 is CASSSDNSGTEAFF. The CDR3 DNA reads TGCGCCAGCAGCTCGGACAACTCGGGGACTGAAGCTTTCTTT.

In this sample, this clonotype turned up a few times. This chain connects TRBV20-1 to TRBJ2-1; no clear D. Trimming took off 7 bases at V and 8 bases at J, with 9 bases between the two ends. The CDR3 is 10 amino acids. Per germline, CDR1 DFQATT and CDR2 SNEGSKA (reference sequence). The DNA of the CDR3 is TGCAGTGTTAAACCCCATGAGCAGTTCTTC. Its protein product is CSVKPHEQFF.